These 20 T cell receptor beta chains share one sample of origin, sequenced in a study of identical twins. From the 5' RACE reads, TCRdb called clonotypes with MiXCR, one entry per CDR3 protein. The sample yields fewer than 500,000 distinct CDR3 sequences, roughly an eighth seen once. These data were also filed under a second study, of yellow fever vaccine responses in identical twins.

The sample comprised CD4+ T cells sorted from blood. All receptors come from a woman aged 18-29 years in good health.

The count of this clonotype is one. This chain uses TRBV2 with TRBJ2-2, with 10 bases matching TRBD2. CDR3 length: 14 residues. V lost 9 bases, J lost 6 bases, and 7 bases stayed unmatched. Germline V gene lookup returns CDR1 SNHLY and CDR2 FYNNEI. The CDR3 sequence is CASRTSGNPGELFF. The CDR3 DNA sequence: TGTGCCAGTAGGACTAGCGGTAACCCCGGGGAGCTGTTTTTT.

This clonotype has a handful of counts. The CDR3 nucleotides read TGTGCCAGCCGGGACCCGACCTACGAGCAGTACTTC. Its translation: CASRDPTYEQYF. J is TRBJ2-7 and V is TRBV6-2 or TRBV6-3, with D possibly called TRBD1 or TRBD2 (5 bases each). From germline, CDR1 is MNHEY and CDR2 SVGEGT. V shed 8 bases and J shed 2 bases, with 10 bases lying between them. This CDR3 is built from 12 residues.

This clonotype was seen many times. The rearrangement uses TRBV20-1 and TRBJ1-6, with TRBD1 matching over 9 bases. The CDR3 runs 15 residues. The V gene end was trimmed by 4 bases and the J gene end by 7 bases; junction bases not matched to a gene: 8. Per the germline V gene, CDR1 is DFQATT and CDR2 is SNEGSKA (reference sequence). The CDR3 bases are TGCAGTGCTATCCCGGGACAGGGTCTGAATTCACCCCTCCACTTT. The encoded protein is CSAIPGQGLNSPLHF.

The table lists this clonotype with a few counts. The rearrangement uses TRBV6-2 or TRBV6-3 and TRBJ2-3; D is uncertain. Germline values: CDR1 MNHEY, CDR2 SVGEGT. Between the trimmed V and J ends, which lost 5 bases and 7 bases, there was a span of 10 bases. CDR3 size: 12 residues. Here the CDR3 reads CASSTKGYTQYF. In DNA form, the CDR3 reads TGTGCCAGCAGTACCAAGGGATATACGCAGTATTTT.

This clonotype appeared a few times. The V call is TRBV21-1, the J call TRBJ2-7; TRBD1, as called in the table, went unchecked against the DNA. TRBV21-1 is termed a pseudogene. The length of the CDR3 is 13 residues. The CDR3 is CASILRGSVEQYF. Written as DNA, the CDR3 is TGTGCCAGCATCCTCCGGGGATCGGTCGAGCAGTACTTC.

The J gene is TRBJ2-2, the V gene TRBV28; TRBD1 is a possible D gene (6 bases). Trimming took off 4 bases at V and 1 base at J, with 19 bases between the two ends. The CDR3 runs 18 residues. CDR1 and CDR2 (germline): MDHEN, SYDVKM. CDR3: CASSSPPWDIMNTGELFF. CDR3 in DNA: TGTGCCAGCAGTTCCCCCCCCTGGGACATAATGAACACCGGGGAGCTGTTTTTT.

The chain is built from TRBV4-3 and TRBJ2-3, with TRBD1 identical over 10 bases. V gave up 1 base and J gave up 5 bases; unmatched junction bases: 6. Germline CDR1 and CDR2: LGHNA and YSLEER. CDR3 length equals 16 residues. The CDR3 DNA sequence: TGCGCCAGCAGCCAAGCACCGGACAGGGGGAGAGATACGCAGTATTTT. This gives the protein CASSQAPDRGRDTQYF.

The gene calls are TRBV28 and TRBJ2-3; 8 bases align to TRBD2. Per the germline V gene, CDR1 is MDHEN and CDR2 is SYDVKM. The CDR3 is 15 amino acids. V shed 4 bases, J shed 2 bases, and the junction held 5 bases outside the gene matches. The CDR3 DNA follows: TGTGCCAGCAGTTGGGTAGCGGGGACCACAGATACGCAGTATTTT. Translation: CASSWVAGTTDTQYF.

The chain joins TRBV5-1 to TRBJ2-1; TRBD2 matches at 12 bases. The CDR3 contains 14 residues. CDR1 is SGHRS, CDR2 YFSETQ, per germline. V was pared by 5 bases and J by 9 bases, with 6 bases of the junction left unmatched. CDR3 sequence (DNA): TGCGCCAGCAGACCTAGCGGGAGGGCCGGTGAGCAGTTCTTC. This sequence encodes CASRPSGRAGEQFF.

Many counts were recorded for this clonotype. The rearrangement links TRBV12-3 or TRBV12-4 to TRBJ1-1, with a tentative D call TRBD1 (6 bases). The V gene lost 7 bases and the J gene lost 6 bases, with 15 bases spanning the gap. CDR3 size: 13 residues. In DNA form, the CDR3 reads TGTGCCAGCACCCTGAGGGGGGTGGCTGAAGCTTTCTTT. It specifies CASTLRGVAEAFF.

In its sample, this clonotype was seen a few times. J is TRBJ2-1 and V is TRBV7-9; 7 nucleotides line up with TRBD2. Per the germline V gene, CDR1 is SEHNR and CDR2 is FQNEAQ (reference sequence). This CDR3 region has 15 residues. With 5 bases clipped from V and 6 bases from J, the junction kept 10 bases outside the gene matches. The CDR3 region has the DNA TGTGCCAGCAGCCCGAGACTTACTAGCGCCAATGAGCAGTTCTTC. Translating gives CASSPRLTSANEQFF.

This clonotype came up many times. The V and J genes are TRBV4-3 and TRBJ2-3; no reliable D call. The ends were cut back, 0 bases at V and 4 bases at J, with 8 bases in the middle. The CDR3 has 14 residues. Germline assignment: CDR1 LGHNA and CDR2 YSLEER. This CDR3 is CASSQDSVSDTQYF. The CDR3 bases are TGCGCCAGCAGCCAAGATTCCGTTTCAGATACGCAGTATTTT.

The V call is TRBV6-2 or TRBV6-3, the J call TRBJ2-2, with 11 bases identical to TRBD2. This CDR3 region has 17 residues. Trimming took 6 bases from V and 0 from J; bases not matched to a gene: 6. The V gene's germline CDR1 is MNHEY and CDR2 SVGEGT. The CDR3 sequence: CASRGSGGVSNTGELFF. The CDR3 nucleotides are TGTGCCAGCAGGGGTAGCGGGGGGGTCTCGAACACCGGGGAGCTGTTTTTT.

This clonotype has more than one count but fewer than ten. The chain uses TRBV6-6 and TRBJ2-1, with D uncertain. V lost 7 bases and J lost 5, with 9 bases in between. Germline V CDR1 and CDR2: MNHNY, SVGAGI (reference sequence). The CDR3 sequence is 12 residues long. The CDR3 spells CASKIEDNEQFF. DNA for the CDR3: TGTGCCAGCAAGATCGAGGACAATGAGCAGTTCTTC.

About this clonotype itself: The junction shows a germline mismatch at one end, possibly a read error. The rearrangement joins TRBV23-1 to TRBJ2-3, with TRBD2 as a possible D gene (6 bases). TRBV23-1 is filed as an ORF, its function uncertain. The CDR3 spans 15 residues. CDR3 residues: CASSRGMASTDAQYF. Here the CDR3 DNA reads TGCGCCAGCAGCCGCGGGATGGCTAGCACAGATGCGCAGTATTTT.

J is TRBJ2-5 and V is TRBV5-1, with TRBD2 matching 13 bases. This CDR3 has 17 residues. V was clipped by 5 bases and J by 2 bases; unmatched bases: 9. CDR1 and CDR2 from the germline V gene are SGHRS and YFSETQ. Here the CDR3 DNA reads TGCGCCAGCAGATCTACTAGCGGGGGGGCCAGGCAAGAGACCCAGTACTTC. It yields the protein CASRSTSGGARQETQYF.

The chain recombines TRBV11-2 with TRBJ2-2; 7 positions agree with TRBD1. Germline V gene lookup returns CDR1 SGHAT and CDR2 FQNNGV. Losses at the gene ends were 5 bases for V and 6 bases for J; bases not matched to a gene: 9. The CDR3 length is 15 residues. The CDR3 sequence: CASSPIQGVAGELFF. In nucleotides, the CDR3 is TGTGCCAGCAGCCCTATTCAGGGGGTCGCCGGGGAGCTGTTTTTT. Using reference TRBV11-2 and TRBJ2-2 for the parts outside the CDR3, the full variable domain is EAGVAQSPRYKIIEKRQSVAFWCNPISGHATLYWYQQILGQGPKLLIQFQNNGVVDDSQLPKDRFSAERLKGVDSTLKIQPAKLEDSAVYLCASSPIQGVAGELFFGEGSRLTVL.

The rearrangement uses TRBV21-1 and TRBJ2-1. TRBV21-1 is annotated as a pseudogene. This CDR3 region has 14 residues. The CDR3 DNA follows: TGTGCCAGCAGCGGGAAATCTGCCTACAATGAGCAGTTCTTC. Translation gives CASSGKSAYNEQFF.

A note on this clonotype: Germline and junction disagree at one end, which may indicate a read error. V usage is TRBV7-9 and J usage is TRBJ2-5, with 10 bases identical to TRBD1. The germline CDR1 and CDR2 sequences are SEHNR and FQNEAQ (reference sequence). The CDR3 runs to 16 residues. In DNA form, the CDR3 reads TGTTCCAGCAGCTTAGGAGAGACAGGGGGCGGAGAGACCCAGTACTTC. It encodes CSSSLGETGGGETQYF.

The chain couples TRBV30 to TRBJ2-4; D remains ambiguous. Germline V CDR1 and CDR2: GTSNPN, SVGIG (reference sequence). The CDR3 consists of 14 residues. Trimming removed 0 bases at V and 4 bases at J, with 10 bases between. The CDR3 reads CAWSVSRPKNIQYF. The CDR3, as DNA: TGTGCCTGGAGTGTATCACGGCCGAAAAACATTCAGTACTTC.